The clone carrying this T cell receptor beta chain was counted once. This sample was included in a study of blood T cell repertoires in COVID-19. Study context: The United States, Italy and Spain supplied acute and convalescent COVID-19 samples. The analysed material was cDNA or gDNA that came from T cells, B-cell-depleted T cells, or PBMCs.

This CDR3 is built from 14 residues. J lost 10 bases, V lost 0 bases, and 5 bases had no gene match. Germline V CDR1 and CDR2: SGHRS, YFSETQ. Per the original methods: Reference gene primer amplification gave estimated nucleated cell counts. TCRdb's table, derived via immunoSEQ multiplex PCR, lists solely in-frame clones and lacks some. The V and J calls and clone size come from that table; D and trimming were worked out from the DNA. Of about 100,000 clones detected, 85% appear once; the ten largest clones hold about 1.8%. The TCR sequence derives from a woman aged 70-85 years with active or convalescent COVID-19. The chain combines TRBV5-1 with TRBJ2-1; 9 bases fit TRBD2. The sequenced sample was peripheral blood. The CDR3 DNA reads TGCGCCAGCAGCTTGGCGACTAGCGGAGGCGAGCAGTTCTTC. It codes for CASSLATSGGEQFF.